This record concerns one TCR beta chain sequence. Its antigen is currently unknown. This entry belongs to a study of cytomegalovirus exposure and HLA in healthy donors. The donors were in the approximately 120-subject validation cohort, distinct from the roughly 600-subject first cohort. The CDR3 spans 16 residues. Germline CDR1 SNHLY, CDR2 FYNNEI. Trimming removed 2 bases from V and 0 bases from J, with 11 bases in between. The data were produced by immunoSEQ multiplex PCR, yet TCRdb's version contains in-frame clones alone and is incomplete. Of about 310,000 clones detected, approximately 85% appear once; the ten largest clones hold around 0.88%. Study results and limitations: The study recorded 150 to 200 TCR beta chains that were cytomegalovirus-associated. TCR clusters originating in the first cohort tended to co-occur in the roughly 120 validation repertoires, according to a later analysis. Most TCR sequences proved rare, with some public TCRs found in many donors.

The rearrangement uses TRBV2 and TRBJ2-1; D possibly corresponds to TRBD2 (6 bases). Sequenced: PBMCs. This receptor was taken from a man in his thirties or forties in good health and CMV-seronegative. CDR3 nucleotide sequence: TGTGCCAGCAGTGAATATCGGGGGAGCTCCTACAATGAGCAGTTCTTC. Translation gives CASSEYRGSSYNEQFF.